A single sample is the source of the 19 T cell receptor beta chains below, sequenced in a study of blood T cell repertoires in COVID-19. The table came from immunoSEQ multiplex PCR; TCRdb's copy has only in-frame clones and leaves some out. This sample has approximately 440,000 clones, with roughly 87% found just once. Specimen: PBMCs or T cells enriched from blood (not recorded which). The origin of the receptors is a man aged 18 to 35 who had recovered from COVID-19.

This chain connects TRBV6-5 to TRBJ1-3; D gene uncertain. The CDR3 extends over 15 amino acids. Germline CDR1 is MNHEY and CDR2 is SVGAGI. The ends were cut back, 6 bases at V and 0 bases at J, with 12 bases in the middle. The CDR3 spells CASRAPGGSGNTIYF. The CDR3 DNA follows: TGTGCCAGCAGAGCCCCCGGTGGCTCTGGAAACACCATATATTTT.

The chain is built from TRBV2 and TRBJ1-1, with D perhaps TRBD1 (6 bases). Trimming took off 7 bases at V and 1 base at J, with 16 bases between the two ends. The V gene's germline CDR1 is SNHLY and CDR2 FYNNEI. This CDR3 spans 15 amino acids. The CDR3 protein is CASIRNRAENTEAFF. As DNA, the CDR3 is TGTGCCAGCATAAGGAACAGGGCTGAGAACACTGAAGCTTTCTTT.

V and J are TRBV19 and TRBJ1-5, with 8 bases fitting TRBD1. The length of the CDR3 is 17 residues. V lost 7 bases to trimming and J lost 0 bases; unmatched junction nucleotides: 11. CDR1 and CDR2 (germline): LNHDA, SQIVND (reference sequence). The CDR3 is CASTPWGQEHSNQPQHF. CDR3 bases: TGTGCCAGTACCCCATGGGGACAGGAGCATAGCAATCAGCCCCAGCATTTT.

Only a few counts were recorded for this clone. This chain uses TRBV19 with TRBJ1-5, with D possibly matching TRBD1 (5 bases). The CDR3 covers 13 residues. Deletions cut 3 bases from V and 2 bases from J, with 5 bases between. CDR1 and CDR2 (germline): LNHDA, SQIVND (reference sequence). CDR3 protein: CASSIRGNQPQHF. The DNA of the CDR3 is TGTGCCAGTAGTATCAGGGGCAATCAGCCCCAGCATTTT.

The V and J genes are TRBV6-5 and TRBJ1-2; 8 nucleotides line up with TRBD1. Germline V CDR1 and CDR2: MNHEY, SVGAGI. Trimming removed 6 bases from V and 7 bases from J; junction bases left unmatched: 4. The CDR3 has 12 residues. Written as DNA, the CDR3 is TGTGCCAGCAGCCAGGGGGCTGGTGGCTACACCTTC. Translated: CASSQGAGGYTF.

The chain links TRBV19 to TRBJ2-7; TRBD1 aligns across 10 bases. The ends lost 5 bases at V and 2 bases at J; junction bases unmatched: 6. The CDR3 extends over 15 amino acids. The germline V gene has CDR1 LNHDA and CDR2 SQIVND (reference sequence). This CDR3 reads CASSRPGQGTYEQYF. The DNA of the CDR3 is TGTGCCAGTAGTCGACCGGGACAGGGGACCTACGAGCAGTACTTC.

V usage is TRBV11-2 and J usage is TRBJ2-3; D remains unclear. This CDR3 spans 14 amino acids. Germline values: CDR1 SGHAT, CDR2 FQNNGV. The V end lost 5 bases, the J end lost 2 bases, and 11 bases lay between the germline ends. The CDR3 loop is CASSLLSFTDTQYF. The CDR3, as DNA: TGTGCCAGCAGCCTACTTTCCTTCACAGATACGCAGTATTTT.

The rearrangement uses TRBV9 and TRBJ2-7, with 8 bases identical to TRBD1. With 3 bases clipped from V and 3 bases from J, the junction kept 5 bases outside the gene matches. Germline lookup yields CDR1 SGDLS and CDR2 YYNGEE. This CDR3 contains 14 residues. CDR3 sequence reads: CASSAGTGLYEQYF. The DNA of the CDR3 is TGTGCCAGCAGCGCCGGGACAGGCCTCTACGAGCAGTACTTC.

The chain recombines TRBV6-2 or TRBV6-3 with TRBJ1-2, with TRBD1 as a possible D gene (6 bases). Germline CDR1 is MNHEY and CDR2 is SVGEGT. V was clipped by 0 bases and J by 4 bases, with 21 bases between them. This CDR3 has 18 residues. CDR3 residues: CASSYSKQGPTNTYGYTF. The CDR3 coding sequence is TGTGCCAGCAGTTACTCGAAACAGGGTCCTACGAACACCTATGGCTACACCTTC.

This chain connects TRBV12-3 or TRBV12-4 to TRBJ2-5; D perhaps matches TRBD2 (6 bases). The CDR3 totals 13 residues. The germline V and J ends were trimmed by 4 bases and 10 bases, with 16 bases remaining between them. CDR3 bases: TGTGCCAGCAGTTCGCGGACCTCGCGGGGCCAGTACTTC. Encoded protein: CASSSRTSRGQYF.

The chain recombines TRBV9 with TRBJ1-2, with a weak D call TRBD1 (5 bases). The CDR3 spans 15 residues. CDR1 is SGDLS and CDR2 is YYNGEE in the germline V gene. The V and J ends lost 4 bases and 8 bases respectively, with 21 bases between them. CDR3 residues: CASSSEAGGVGGYTF. The CDR3 DNA sequence: TGTGCCAGCAGCTCAGAGGCCGGGGGGGTAGGCGGCTACACCTTC.

This chain joins TRBV19 and TRBJ1-5; 7 bases fit TRBD1. The V and J ends lost 1 base and 5 bases, in that order; junction bases with no gene match: 2. The CDR3 is made up of 14 amino acids. Germline V gives CDR1 LNHDA, CDR2 SQIVND (reference sequence). The chain's CDR3 is CASSIAGGDQPQHF. The CDR3 DNA follows: TGTGCCAGTAGTATAGCAGGGGGAGATCAGCCCCAGCATTTT.

This rearrangement joins TRBV5-4 to TRBJ1-4, with TRBD1 matching over 8 bases. The CDR3 extends over 17 amino acids. Looked up from germline, CDR1 is SGHNT and CDR2 is YYREEE (reference sequence). V gave up 3 bases and J gave up 3 bases; unmatched junction bases: 10. Here the CDR3 DNA reads TGTGCCAGCAGCTCAGGGGGCAGGGGGTCGGCTAATGAAAAACTGTTTTTT. Its translation: CASSSGGRGSANEKLFF.

Here the CDR3 DNA reads TGCAGCGTTGAGATAACAGGGGGTCCAGAAGCTTTCTTT. Amino acids: CSVEITGGPEAFF. V usage is TRBV29-1 and J usage is TRBJ1-1; TRBD1 agrees at 8 bases. Germline loops: CDR1 SQVTM, CDR2 ANQGSEA. Losses at the gene ends were 3 bases for V and 8 bases for J; bases not matched to a gene: 8. This CDR3 region has 13 residues. The complete variable domain, with remaining parts taken from reference TRBV29-1 and TRBJ1-1, reads SAVISQKPSRDICQRGTSLTIQCQVDSQVTMMFWYRQQPGQSLTLIATANQGSEATYESGFVIDKFPISRPNLTFSTLTVSNMSPEDSSIYLCSVEITGGPEAFFGQGTRLTVV.

The V and J genes are TRBV6-5 and TRBJ1-4; 10 nucleotides match TRBD1. The germline V gene has CDR1 MNHEY and CDR2 SVGAGI. V trimming: 6 bases; J trimming: 1 base; junction bases outside the gene matches: 2. The CDR3 is 15 amino acids. CDR3 DNA sequence: TGTGCCAGCAGGACAGGGGGCAGAACTAATGAAAAACTGTTTTTT. This codes for CASRTGGRTNEKLFF.

The chain is built from TRBV27 and TRBJ2-1, with D perhaps matching TRBD1 (6 bases). Germline V gene data show CDR1 as MNHEY and CDR2 as SMNVEV (reference sequence). Trimming stripped 3 bases from V and 1 base from J, with 10 bases between. There are 15 residues in the CDR3. The CDR3 spells CASSLDSRSYNEQFF. For the CDR3, the DNA is TGTGCCAGCAGTTTGGACAGTCGGTCCTACAATGAGCAGTTCTTC.

V and J are TRBV19 and TRBJ1-1; D is undetermined. CDR3 size: 10 residues. The germline V gene has CDR1 LNHDA and CDR2 SQIVND (reference sequence). V lost 8 bases, J lost 3 bases, and 4 bases lay in between. CDR3 DNA: TGTGCCAGTCTTGACACTGAAGCTTTCTTT. This translates into CASLDTEAFF.

This clone occurred once. V is TRBV15 and J is TRBJ1-1; D gene uncertain. The V gene lost 4 bases and the J gene lost 1 base, with 10 bases spanning the gap. The CDR3 is 14 amino acids. The germline CDR1 and CDR2 sequences are LNHNV and YYDKDF (reference sequence). CDR3 sequence: CATSKKYTNTEAFF. The CDR3 nucleotides are TGTGCCACCAGCAAAAAATACACGAACACTGAAGCTTTCTTT.

This clone has only one observation. The V and J genes are TRBV5-1 and TRBJ2-1; 10 bases line up with TRBD2. The CDR3 extends over 15 amino acids. J lost 7 bases, V lost 2 bases, and 6 bases had no gene match. Germline V gene data show CDR1 as SGHRS and CDR2 as YFSETQ. The CDR3: CASSLENSGRNEQFF. CDR3 in DNA: TGCGCCAGCAGCTTAGAGAATAGCGGGAGGAATGAGCAGTTCTTC.